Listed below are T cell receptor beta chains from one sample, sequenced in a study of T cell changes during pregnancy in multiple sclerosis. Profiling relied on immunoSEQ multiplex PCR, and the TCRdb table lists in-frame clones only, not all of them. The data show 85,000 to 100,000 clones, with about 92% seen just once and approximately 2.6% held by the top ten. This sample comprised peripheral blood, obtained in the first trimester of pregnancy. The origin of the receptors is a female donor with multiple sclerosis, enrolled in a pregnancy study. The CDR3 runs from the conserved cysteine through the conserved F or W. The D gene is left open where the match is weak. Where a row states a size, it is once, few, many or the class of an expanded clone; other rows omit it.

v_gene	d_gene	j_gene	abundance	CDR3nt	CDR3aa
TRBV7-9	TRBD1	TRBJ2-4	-	TGTGCCAGCAGCTCCGGACAGGGGACGAACATTCAGTACTTC	CASSSGQGTNIQYF
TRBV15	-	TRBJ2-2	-	TGTGCCACCAGCAGAGATTCCCCTAGTGCCGGGGAGCTGTTTTTT	CATSRDSPSAGELFF
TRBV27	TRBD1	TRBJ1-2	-	TGTGCCAGCACTCCCTCCGGGACAGGGGACTACACCTTC	CASTPSGTGDYTF
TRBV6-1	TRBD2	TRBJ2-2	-	TGTGCCAGCAGTGAAGATTTCGGGGGGTACACCGGGGAGCTGTTTTTT	CASSEDFGGYTGELFF
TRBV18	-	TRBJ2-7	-	TGTGCCAGCTCACCTCGCGGGACCGCCTACGAGCAGTACTTC	CASSPRGTAYEQYF
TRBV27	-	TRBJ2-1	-	TGTGCCAGCAGTTTATGGCAGGCGAGCTCCTACAATGAGCAGTTCTTC	CASSLWQASSYNEQFF
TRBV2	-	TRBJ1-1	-	TGTGCCAGCAGTGAAACGAGGGCCATGAACACTGAAGCTTTCTTT	CASSETRAMNTEAFF
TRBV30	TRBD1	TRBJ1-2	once	TGTGCCTGGACCCTATTAACCGGGACAGCATACTATGGCTACACCTTC	CAWTLLTGTAYYGYTF
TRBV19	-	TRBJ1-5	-	TGTGCCAGTAGTATAGGTGAGAATAGCAATCAGCCCCAGCATTTT	CASSIGENSNQPQHF
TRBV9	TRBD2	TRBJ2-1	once	TGTGCCAGCAGCCCCCTAGCGGGATCGGGAATGAATGAGCAGTTCTTC	CASSPLAGSGMNEQFF
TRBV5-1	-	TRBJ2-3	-	TGCGCCAGCAGCTTGGAGAGGGTAACAGATACGCAGTATTTT	CASSLERVTDTQYF
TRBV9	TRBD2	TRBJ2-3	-	TGTGCCAGCAGAGTCGGACTAGCGCCCGTCCCTTACACAGATACGCAGTATTTT	CASRVGLAPVPYTDTQYF